This TCR beta chain stems from a study of T cell repertoires in cytomegalovirus infection. Looking at the study overall: It was the public TCR beta signatures that indicated both CMV infection and matching HLA type. Study-level points and caveats: The ex vivo response was dominated by HLA-C-restricted CMV-specific TCR beta clonotypes.

J gave up 2 bases and V 4 bases, and 8 bases lay outside the gene matches. The CDR3 loop spans 16 amino acids. As for this clonotype: Antigen specificity is unknown.

TCRdb fed the reads into MiXCR, producing one record per CDR3 protein. The sample includes roughly 920,000 distinct CDR3 sequences, roughly 30% seen only once; the top ten take more than 13%. The chain recombines TRBV12-3 or TRBV12-4 with TRBJ2-3, with 8 bases aligning to TRBD1. The sequence derives from a human donor in good health (CMV status not recorded). Some clones in this sample may be carry-over from other donors' samples. This specimen was cultured CD8+ T cells from PBMCs, taken from culture after CMV antigen stimulation. This CDR3 is CASSSPGTGFTDTQYF. CDR3 in DNA: TGTGCCAGCAGTTCCCCCGGGACAGGATTCACAGATACGCAGTATTTT.